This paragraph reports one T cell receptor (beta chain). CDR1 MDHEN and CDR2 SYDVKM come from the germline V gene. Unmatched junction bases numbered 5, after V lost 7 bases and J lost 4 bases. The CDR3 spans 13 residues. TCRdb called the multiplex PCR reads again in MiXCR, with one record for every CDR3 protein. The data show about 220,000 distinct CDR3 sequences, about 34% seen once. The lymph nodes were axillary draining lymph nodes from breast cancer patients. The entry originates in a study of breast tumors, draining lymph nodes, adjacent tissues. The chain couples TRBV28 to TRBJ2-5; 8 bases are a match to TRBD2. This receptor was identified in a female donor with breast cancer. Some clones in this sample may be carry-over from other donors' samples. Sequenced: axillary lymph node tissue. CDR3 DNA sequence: TGTGCCAGCAAGGAGCGGGAGTCAGAGACCCAGTACTTC. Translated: CASKERESETQYF. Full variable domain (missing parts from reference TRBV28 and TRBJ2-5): DVKVTQSSRYLVKRTGEKVFLECVQDMDHENMFWYRQDPGLGLRLIYFSYDVKMKEKGDIPEGYSVSREKKERFSLILESASTNQTSMYLCASKERESETQYFGPGTRLLVL.